Listed below are T cell receptor beta chains from one sample, sequenced in a study of regulatory T cells in long-lasting Graves disease. TCRdb independently ran MiXCR on the multiplex PCR reads; one entry per CDR3 protein. The sample includes about 440,000 distinct CDR3 sequences, about 17% of them seen just once. The sample was also linked to a second study, of T cells in Graves' hyperthyroidism and ophthalmopathy.

The sequencing used peripheral blood mononuclear cells (PBMCs), collected at new diagnosis, from a patient treated with antithyroid drugs. Receptor source: a woman aged 18 to 35 with Graves disease. Both conserved end residues are part of each CDR3. A D gene is named only where the DNA matches it firmly. Only some rows state a clone size, as once, few, many or a class for expanded clones.

>TRBD1|TRBJ1-4|few|TRBV20-1
TGCAGTGCTATCCTCGGACAGGGGTTTGAAACTAATGAAAAACTGTTTTTT
CSAILGQGFETNEKLFF
>.|TRBJ1-2|few|TRBV6-1
TGTGCCACCTACAGCGGGGCTGGCTACACCTTC
CATYSGAGYTF
>TRBD1|TRBJ2-7|few|TRBV20-1
TGCAGTGCTAAAACAGGGGGAGGCTACGAGCAGTACTTC
CSAKTGGGYEQYF
>TRBD1|TRBJ1-5|many|TRBV27
TGTGCCAGCAGTTTAGAGGGGGCGGACAATCAGCCCCAGCATTTT
CASSLEGADNQPQHF
>.|TRBJ1-1|many|TRBV20-1
TGCAGTGCTCTAGGGCCGGGGAACACTGAAGCTTTCTTT
CSALGPGNTEAFF
>.|TRBJ2-2|.|TRBV28
TGTGCCAGCAGTTTCCCCACCCAGGGTTATGGGGACACCGGGGAGCTGTTTTTT
CASSFPTQGYGDTGELFF
>TRBD1|TRBJ1-2|few|TRBV12-3/TRBV12-4
TGTGCCAGCAGTCTTATTCCCAGGGGGCCTTATGGCTACACCTTC
CASSLIPRGPYGYTF
>TRBD1|TRBJ1-4|.|TRBV18
TGTGCCAGCTCACCGACAGGGGATGAAGAACTGTTTTTT
CASSPTGDEELFF
>.|TRBJ2-7|.|TRBV29-1
TGCAGCGTGGATATTACAGGATCGGGATCCCACGAGCAGTACTTC
CSVDITGSGSHEQYF
>TRBD1|TRBJ2-4|.|TRBV6-2/TRBV6-3
TGTGCCAGCGGTACCCGGGACAGGGGATTAGCCAAAAACATTCAGTACTTC
CASGTRDRGLAKNIQYF
>TRBD2|TRBJ2-5|many|TRBV12-3/TRBV12-4
TGTGCCAGCAGGGCAGAGCTGTCTCGCGGGAGGGAGACCCAGTACTTC
CASRAELSRGRETQYF
>.|TRBJ1-1|few|TRBV4-1
TGCGCCAGCAGCCAAGGAAACGGTTACACTGAAGCTTTCTTT
CASSQGNGYTEAFF
>TRBD2|TRBJ2-1|many|TRBV29-1
TGCAGCGCCTGGGAGGGGCAGGTAATCTACAATGAGCAGTTCTTC
CSAWEGQVIYNEQFF
>.|TRBJ1-3|.|TRBV4-2
TGTGCCAGCAGCCTTTGGCCGGACACGGGCTCTGGAAACACCATATATTTT
CASSLWPDTGSGNTIYF
>.|TRBJ1-5|few|TRBV5-1
TGCGCCAGCAGCCCCGCCGGGGGCCCGGAGCCCCAGCATTTT
CASSPAGGPEPQHF
>.|TRBJ1-2|many|TRBV3-1
TGTGCCAGCAGCCAAGAGTTGGGCAGGGGATTCGATGGCTACACCTTC
CASSQELGRGFDGYTF
>TRBD2|TRBJ2-7|.|TRBV6-2/TRBV6-3
TGTGCCAGCGAACGTGCTAGCGGGAGTTACGAGCAGTACTTC
CASERASGSYEQYF
>.|TRBJ2-5|many|TRBV7-9
TGTGCCAGCAGCCCCCGGAGGTCAGCTTCGCAAGAGACCCAGTACTTC
CASSPRRSASQETQYF
>TRBD1|TRBJ2-5|.|TRBV28
TGTGCCAGCAGTTCCCAAGCAGGGGGCCGGGGAGAGACCCAGTACTTC
CASSSQAGGRGETQYF
>.|TRBJ2-1|many|TRBV28
TGTGCCAGCAGTTTACAGGGAAACAATGAGCAGTTCTTC
CASSLQGNNEQFF
>.|TRBJ2-7|.|TRBV20-1
TGCAGTGCTAGTCCCGTGGAAGAGCAGTACTTC
CSASPVEEQYF
>TRBD1|TRBJ1-1|.|TRBV10-3
TGTGCCACGCAAAGGGACAGGGGATCTGAAGCTTTCTTT
CATQRDRGSEAFF
>.|TRBJ2-1|many|TRBV10-3
TGTGCCATCAGTGAGTCTCAGTTTGGGTTGTATGAGCAGTTCTTC
CAISESQFGLYEQFF
>TRBD2|TRBJ2-3|few|TRBV20-1
TGCAGTGCCAGTGGACGGACTAGCCCTACGCAGTATTTT
CSASGRTSPTQYF
>.|TRBJ1-6|.|TRBV6-5
TGTGCCAGCAGTTATAGGGCAGGGGATTCACCCCTCCACTTT
CASSYRAGDSPLHF
>.|TRBJ2-6|many|TRBV7-8
TGTGCCAGCCCCCCGGCGGGGTACCCCTCTGGGGCCAACGTCCTGACTTTC
CASPPAGYPSGANVLTF
>.|TRBJ2-7|few|TRBV19
TGTGCCAGTAAGTTGGAGACAGGAGCCTACGAGCAGTACTTC
CASKLETGAYEQYF
>TRBD1|TRBJ1-6|.|TRBV5-4
TGTGCCAGCAGCTTCAACCGGGACAGGGTTTCACCCCTCCACTTT
CASSFNRDRVSPLHF
>TRBD1|TRBJ2-5|few|TRBV5-4
TGTGCCAGCAGCGCTGGAGTGGGACAGGGAAAGACCCAGTACTTC
CASSAGVGQGKTQYF
>TRBD1|TRBJ2-7|.|TRBV12-3/TRBV12-4
TGTGCCAGCAGCCGGGACAGGGGAGTTTCCTACGAGCAGTACTTC
CASSRDRGVSYEQYF
>.|TRBJ1-2|few|TRBV5-1
TGCGCCAGCAGCATGGACACCGAGTCTGTTCATGGCTACACCTTC
CASSMDTESVHGYTF
>.|TRBJ1-6|many|TRBV7-2
TGTGCCAGCAGCACAGGGTATAATTCACCCCTCCACTTT
CASSTGYNSPLHF
>TRBD2|TRBJ2-5|.|TRBV6-1
TGTGCCAGCAGGGCCGGACTAGCGGGGTGGGAGACCCAGTACTTC
CASRAGLAGWETQYF
>TRBD1|TRBJ1-2|few|TRBV27
TGTGCCAGCAGTTTACAGGGGGAAGGCTACACCTTC
CASSLQGEGYTF
>TRBD1|TRBJ1-1|.|TRBV5-5
TGTGCCAGCAGCCCCTGGACAGGGTTTTACACTGAAGCTTTCTTT
CASSPWTGFYTEAFF
>.|TRBJ2-3|few|TRBV12-3/TRBV12-4
TGTGCCAGCACCGAGGGAGCGAGAGTAAATACGCAGTATTTT
CASTEGARVNTQYF
>.|TRBJ1-2|many|TRBV29-1
TGCAGCGTTGACCTCAGGGGCACCAACTATGGCTACACCTTC
CSVDLRGTNYGYTF
>TRBD1|TRBJ2-7|.|TRBV29-1
TGCAGCGTTGATAATTTGGGGACAGGGGATCCCCAGGAGCAGTACTTC
CSVDNLGTGDPQEQYF
>TRBD1|TRBJ2-7|few|TRBV13
TGTGCCAGCAGCTTAGAAGGGACAGGGACCTACGAGCAGTACTTC
CASSLEGTGTYEQYF
>TRBD1|TRBJ2-3|.|TRBV6-1
TGTGCCAGCAGCCTCTCGGGACAGGGTTTCACAGATACGCAGTATTTT
CASSLSGQGFTDTQYF
>.|TRBJ2-7|few|TRBV6-1
TGTGCCAGCATGGAGAGGGGGGGATCCTACGAGCAGTACTTC
CASMERGGSYEQYF
>TRBD1|TRBJ1-2|many|TRBV5-1
TGCGCCAGCAGCTTTGGACAGGGCTCCTATGGCTACACCTTC
CASSFGQGSYGYTF
>.|TRBJ2-7|many|TRBV7-2
TGTGCCAGCAGCTTAGCGCCCCAGGGGTACGAGCAGTACTTC
CASSLAPQGYEQYF
>.|TRBJ2-4|many|TRBV28
TGTGCCAGCACCAATGTAGCCAAAAACATTCAGTACTTC
CASTNVAKNIQYF
>TRBD2|TRBJ2-1|.|TRBV3-1
TGTGCCAGCAGCCAAGTAGCGGGAGGTCACAATGAGCAGTTCTTC
CASSQVAGGHNEQFF
>.|TRBJ2-6|few|TRBV6-2/TRBV6-3
TGTGCCAGCAGTTACTCTGGCCCTGGGGCCAACGTCCTGACTTTC
CASSYSGPGANVLTF